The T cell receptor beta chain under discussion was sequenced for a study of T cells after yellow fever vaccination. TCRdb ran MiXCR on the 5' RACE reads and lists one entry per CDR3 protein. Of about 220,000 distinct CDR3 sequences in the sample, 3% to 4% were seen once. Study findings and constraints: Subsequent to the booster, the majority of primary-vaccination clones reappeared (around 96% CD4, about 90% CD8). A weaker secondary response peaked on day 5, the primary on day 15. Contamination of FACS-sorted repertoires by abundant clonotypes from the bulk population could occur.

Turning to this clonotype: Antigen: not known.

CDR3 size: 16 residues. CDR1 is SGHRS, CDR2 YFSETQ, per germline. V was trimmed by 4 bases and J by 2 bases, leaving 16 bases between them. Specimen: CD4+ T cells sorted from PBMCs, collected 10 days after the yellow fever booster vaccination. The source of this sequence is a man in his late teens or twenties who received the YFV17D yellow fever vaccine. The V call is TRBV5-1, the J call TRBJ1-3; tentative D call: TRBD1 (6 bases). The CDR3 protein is CASSLGAGGAGNTIYF. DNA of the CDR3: TGCGCCAGCAGCCTAGGAGCCGGGGGCGCTGGAAACACCATATATTTT.